The rows below give T cell receptor beta chains drawn from one sample of a study of cytomegalovirus exposure and HLA in healthy donors. Clones were sequenced by immunoSEQ multiplex PCR, and TCRdb holds only the in-frame ones, with some missing. The sample holds hundreds of thousands of clones, about 77% seen once. Sequencing was performed on PBMCs. The receptors shown here come from a boy under 18 in good health and CMV-seronegative. Both conserved end residues are part of each CDR3. The D gene is left open where the match is weak. For some rows the clone size is stated as once, few or many, or as a class when expanded; others skip it.

V: TRBV5-1; D: .; J: TRBJ1-4; size: .; DNA: TGCGCCAGCAGCCAAACCGGGAGTAATGAAAAACTGTTTTTT; CDR3: CASSQTGSNEKLFF
V: TRBV5-6; D: .; J: TRBJ1-2; size: .; DNA: TGTGCCAGCAGCTTGGTTCGATCCGGCGGGGGGGACTACACCTTC; CDR3: CASSLVRSGGGDYTF
V: TRBV4-1; D: TRBD1; J: TRBJ1-2; size: few; DNA: TGTGCCAGCAGACAGGGAGAGTGGCCTAACTATGGCTACACCTTC; CDR3: CASRQGEWPNYGYTF
V: TRBV19; D: .; J: TRBJ1-2; size: .; DNA: TGTGCCAGTAATTTCGAACTCAGCTACACCTTC; CDR3: CASNFELSYTF
V: TRBV5-4; D: TRBD1; J: TRBJ1-1; size: .; DNA: TGTGCCAGCAGCATACAGGGGGGGGGAGTCGAAGCTTTCTTT; CDR3: CASSIQGGGVEAFF
V: TRBV7-9; D: .; J: TRBJ2-5; size: .; DNA: TGTGCCAGCAGCTCCCGGACCATGGGAGAGCAGTACTTC; CDR3: CASSSRTMGEQYF
V: TRBV5-1; D: .; J: TRBJ1-2; size: .; DNA: TGCGCCAGCAGCTGGAATGGGGCCAGCTTTTTGGGCTACACCTTC; CDR3: CASSWNGASFLGYTF
V: TRBV6-4; D: .; J: TRBJ2-2; size: .; DNA: TGTGCCAGTGCCCTAGGGGACACCGGGGAGCTGTTTTTT; CDR3: CASALGDTGELFF
V: TRBV10-1; D: .; J: TRBJ2-3; size: .; DNA: TGCGCCAGCAGTGATGGAGCAGATACGCAGTATTTT; CDR3: CASSDGADTQYF
V: TRBV11-2; D: .; J: TRBJ1-3; size: .; DNA: TGTGCCAGCAGACCGACATTCACCGGAAACACCATATATTTT; CDR3: CASRPTFTGNTIYF
V: TRBV4-1; D: .; J: TRBJ2-3; size: once; DNA: TGCGCCAGCAGTTACACAGATACGCAGTATTTT; CDR3: CASSYTDTQYF
V: TRBV4-1; D: TRBD1; J: TRBJ2-7; size: .; DNA: TGCGCCAGCAGCCAAGAATTCCTTATCTGGGACAGGGCTCTCGAGCAGTACTTC; CDR3: CASSQEFLIWDRALEQYF
V: TRBV10-1; D: TRBD1; J: TRBJ1-1; size: once; DNA: TGCGCCAGCAGTGAGTCGACAGGGCTGAACACTGAAGCTTTCTTT; CDR3: CASSESTGLNTEAFF
V: TRBV5-6; D: TRBD1; J: TRBJ1-2; size: few; DNA: TGTGCCAGCAGCTTCGCCAGGGGGCTTAGTGGCTACACCTTC; CDR3: CASSFARGLSGYTF
V: TRBV6-6; D: .; J: TRBJ1-2; size: .; DNA: TGTGCCAGCAGTCGGGGTGTGGGTTCCTATGGCTACACCTTC; CDR3: CASSRGVGSYGYTF
V: TRBV27; D: TRBD2; J: TRBJ2-3; size: .; DNA: TGTGCCAGCAGTCCAAGGCCAGCGGGGGGGCTGTGGACGCAGTATTTT; CDR3: CASSPRPAGGLWTQYF
V: TRBV18; D: .; J: TRBJ2-3; size: .; DNA: TGTGCCAGCTCACCCGACAGGACTAGCACAGATACGCAGTATTTT; CDR3: CASSPDRTSTDTQYF
V: TRBV2; D: TRBD2; J: TRBJ2-2; size: .; DNA: TGTGCCAGCAGTAGACTAGCGGGGGGCACCGGGGAGCTGTTTTTT; CDR3: CASSRLAGGTGELFF
V: TRBV11-3; D: TRBD2; J: TRBJ2-3; size: .; DNA: TGTGCCAGCAGCTTACGAGGGGGACTAGCGGGAGGTAGCACAGATACGCAGTATTTT; CDR3: CASSLRGGLAGGSTDTQYF
V: TRBV13; D: TRBD1; J: TRBJ2-1; size: .; DNA: TGTGCCAGCAGCTTAGGCCCCCTCGACAGGGGGCGTGAGCAGTTCTTC; CDR3: CASSLGPLDRGREQFF
V: TRBV6-4; D: .; J: TRBJ2-2; size: .; DNA: TGTGCCAGCAGCCGTCGTTCGGGTACCGGGGAGCTGTTTTTT; CDR3: CASSRRSGTGELFF
V: TRBV7-9; D: .; J: TRBJ1-1; size: .; DNA: TGTGCCAGCAGCACTACAGGGAACACTGAAGCTTTCTTT; CDR3: CASSTTGNTEAFF
V: TRBV5-6; D: TRBD2; J: TRBJ2-5; size: .; DNA: TGTGCCAGCAGCGGGGGGACTAGCGGGTCTCAAGAGACCCAGTACTTC; CDR3: CASSGGTSGSQETQYF
V: TRBV6-1; D: .; J: TRBJ2-1; size: .; DNA: TGTGCCAGCAGTGAAGAGCGGGCCTCCTACAATGAGCAGTTCTTC; CDR3: CASSEERASYNEQFF
V: TRBV11-2; D: .; J: TRBJ2-5; size: .; DNA: TGTGCCAGCAGTAAGGGGGAAGAGACCCAGTACTTC; CDR3: CASSKGEETQYF
V: TRBV7-9; D: .; J: TRBJ2-7; size: .; DNA: TGTGCCAGCAGCTCGGACGGGAGCAGTAAGTACTTC; CDR3: CASSSDGSSKYF
V: TRBV10-3; D: .; J: TRBJ2-7; size: .; DNA: TGTGCCATCAGTTCCGGAGCCTACGAGCAGTACTTC; CDR3: CAISSGAYEQYF
V: TRBV10-3; D: .; J: TRBJ2-7; size: .; DNA: TGTGCCATCAGTGAGGGTAGCCCCTCCTACGAGCAGTACTTC; CDR3: CAISEGSPSYEQYF
V: TRBV6-1; D: .; J: TRBJ2-5; size: .; DNA: TGTGCCAGCAGTGAATCCCTTTCGGAGACCCAGTACTTC; CDR3: CASSESLSETQYF
V: TRBV11-3; D: TRBD1; J: TRBJ1-1; size: .; DNA: TGTGCCAGCAGCTTGGGACAGGGGACGAACACTGAAGCTTTCTTT; CDR3: CASSLGQGTNTEAFF
V: TRBV6-6; D: .; J: TRBJ1-5; size: .; DNA: TGTGCCAGCAGTTACAGGACACTTAGCAATCAGCCCCAGCATTTT; CDR3: CASSYRTLSNQPQHF
V: TRBV6-5; D: .; J: TRBJ1-5; size: few; DNA: TGTGCCAGCAGCCCCCCGGTCGGGCAGCCCCAGCATTTT; CDR3: CASSPPVGQPQHF
V: TRBV5-6; D: .; J: TRBJ1-1; size: .; DNA: TGTGCCAGCAGCTCAGGGGACACTGAAGCTTTCTTT; CDR3: CASSSGDTEAFF
V: TRBV19; D: TRBD2; J: TRBJ2-5; size: few; DNA: TGTGCCAGTAGTCCTAGCGGGGGGGCCCTAGAGACCCAGTACTTC; CDR3: CASSPSGGALETQYF
V: TRBV5-4; D: TRBD1; J: TRBJ2-5; size: .; DNA: TGTGCCAGCAGCTTCCGGACAGGGGGCCAAGAGACCCAGTACTTC; CDR3: CASSFRTGGQETQYF
V: TRBV14; D: TRBD2; J: TRBJ2-7; size: .; DNA: TGTGCCAGCAGCTTAGCGGGAGGGCTGTCTGGGCAGTACTTC; CDR3: CASSLAGGLSGQYF
V: TRBV7-9; D: .; J: TRBJ1-1; size: few; DNA: TGTGCCAGCAGCTTCGGACAGCCGAACACTGAAGCTTTCTTT; CDR3: CASSFGQPNTEAFF
V: TRBV30; D: .; J: TRBJ1-3; size: .; DNA: TGTGCCTGGAGAGCCCAGGGTTTTGGAAACACCATATATTTT; CDR3: CAWRAQGFGNTIYF
V: TRBV7-3; D: TRBD2; J: TRBJ2-3; size: .; DNA: TGTGCCAGCAGCGCAACTAGCGGGGGGTTAATAGATACGCAGTATTTT; CDR3: CASSATSGGLIDTQYF
V: TRBV5-1; D: .; J: TRBJ1-1; size: .; DNA: TGCGCCAGCAGCTTGGCCAAAGGGGGAGATCCACTGAAGCGGCATGAAGAAGCTTTCTTT; CDR3: CASSLAKGGDPLKRHEEAFF
V: TRBV27; D: .; J: TRBJ2-2; size: once; DNA: TGTGCCAGCAGTTCCAGGCTGAACACCGGGGAGCTGTTTTTT; CDR3: CASSSRLNTGELFF
V: TRBV7-9; D: TRBD2; J: TRBJ2-5; size: once; DNA: TGTGCCAGCAGCTTATCTAGCGGGGGGGCCGTGGAGACCCAGTACTTC; CDR3: CASSLSSGGAVETQYF
V: TRBV27; D: .; J: TRBJ1-1; size: .; DNA: TGTGCCAGCGGGGAGGGCTGGGAAGCTTTCTTT; CDR3: CASGEGWEAFF
V: TRBV9; D: .; J: TRBJ2-2; size: few; DNA: TGTGCCAGCAACCACCGCCTGACTTCGGGCGGGGAGCTGTTTTTT; CDR3: CASNHRLTSGGELFF
V: TRBV27; D: TRBD2; J: TRBJ2-7; size: .; DNA: TGTGCCAGCAAGAAGTCAGCGGGGGCGGCCTACGAGCAGTACTTC; CDR3: CASKKSAGAAYEQYF
V: TRBV2; D: .; J: TRBJ1-2; size: .; DNA: TGTGCCAGCAGTGAAATAGTAACAGGGAGAGGCTACACCTTC; CDR3: CASSEIVTGRGYTF
V: TRBV30; D: .; J: TRBJ1-1; size: .; DNA: TGTGCCTGGAGGACGCGAGGCTGGGACACTGAAGCTTTCTTT; CDR3: CAWRTRGWDTEAFF